This T cell receptor beta chain appears in the sequencing data of a study of Ad26.COV2.S vaccination and SARS-CoV-2 variants. Overall study context: The COV1001 Ad26.COV2.S trial arm included the donor. Ad26.COV2.S shots went into the muscle once or twice, 56 days apart.

The sample's treatment: over 15 received Ad26.COV2.S at low or high dose, single or two shots; several received placebo; per-sample allocation not given. Specimen acquisition occurred on day 63 following the initial vaccine or placebo injection. V shed 3 bases and J shed 4 bases, with 7 bases lying between them. The CDR3 consists of 13 residues. Germline V gene lookup returns CDR1 WSHSY and CDR2 SAAADI. Study-wide results and limits: Vaccine recipients showed a spike-specific TCR breadth that was higher than in placebo recipients.

The repertoire was sequenced with immunoSEQ multiplex PCR; TCRdb's copy has only in-frame clones and lacks some. This sample has 400,000 to 450,000 clones, with 80% to 95% found just once. As for this clone: Its antigen is unidentified.

Here the sequenced sample was peripheral blood, taken in a trial of Ad26.COV2.S vaccine versus placebo. The clonotype was recovered from a person aged 18-65 years who received the Ad26.COV2.S COVID-19 vaccine or a placebo. The genes are TRBV10-2 and TRBJ2-1; a possible D gene is TRBD2 (5 bases). In nucleotides, the CDR3 is TGCGCCAGCAGTGAACAGCGGTACAATGAGCAGTTCTTC. Protein sequence: CASSEQRYNEQFF.